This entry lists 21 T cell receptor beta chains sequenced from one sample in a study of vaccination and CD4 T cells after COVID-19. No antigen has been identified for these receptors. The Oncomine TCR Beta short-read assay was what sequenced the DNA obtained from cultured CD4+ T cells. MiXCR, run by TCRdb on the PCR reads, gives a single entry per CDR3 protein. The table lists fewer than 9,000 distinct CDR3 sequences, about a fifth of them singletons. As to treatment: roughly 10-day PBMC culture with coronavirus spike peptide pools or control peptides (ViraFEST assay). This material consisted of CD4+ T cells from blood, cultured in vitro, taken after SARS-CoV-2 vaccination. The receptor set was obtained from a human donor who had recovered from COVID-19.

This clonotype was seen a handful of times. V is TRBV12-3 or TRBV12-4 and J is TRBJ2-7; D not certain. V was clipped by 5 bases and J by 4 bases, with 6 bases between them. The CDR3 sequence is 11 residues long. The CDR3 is CASSQQYEQYF. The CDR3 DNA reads TGTGCCAGCAGTCAACAATACGAGCAGTACTTC.

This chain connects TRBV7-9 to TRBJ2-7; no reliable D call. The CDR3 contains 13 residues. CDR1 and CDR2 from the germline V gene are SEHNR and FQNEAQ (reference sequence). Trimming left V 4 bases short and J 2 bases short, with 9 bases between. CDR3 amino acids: CASSSDFPYEQYF. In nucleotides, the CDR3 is TGTGCCAGCAGCTCAGATTTCCCCTACGAGCAGTACTTC.

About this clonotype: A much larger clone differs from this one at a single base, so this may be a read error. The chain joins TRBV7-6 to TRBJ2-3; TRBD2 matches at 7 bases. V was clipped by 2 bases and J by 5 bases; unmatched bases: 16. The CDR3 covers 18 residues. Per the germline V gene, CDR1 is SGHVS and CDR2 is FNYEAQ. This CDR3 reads CASSLRPGGPSNVDTQYF. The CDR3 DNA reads TGTGCCAGCAGCTTAAGACCGGGGGGTCCATCAAATGTAGATACGCAGTATTTT. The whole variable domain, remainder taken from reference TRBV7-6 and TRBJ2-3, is GAGVSQSPRYKVTKRGQDVALRCDPISGHVSLYWYRQALGQGPEFLTYFNYEAQQDKSGLPNDRFSAERPEGSISTLTIQRTEQRDSAMYRCASSLRPGGPSNVDTQYFGPGTRLTVL.

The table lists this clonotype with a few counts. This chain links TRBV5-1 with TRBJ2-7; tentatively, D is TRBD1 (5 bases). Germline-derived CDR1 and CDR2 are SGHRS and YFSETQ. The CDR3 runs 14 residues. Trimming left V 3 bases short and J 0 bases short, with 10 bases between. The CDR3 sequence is CASSSRTGSYEQYF. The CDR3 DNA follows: TGCGCCAGCAGCTCGCGCACAGGCTCCTACGAGCAGTACTTC.

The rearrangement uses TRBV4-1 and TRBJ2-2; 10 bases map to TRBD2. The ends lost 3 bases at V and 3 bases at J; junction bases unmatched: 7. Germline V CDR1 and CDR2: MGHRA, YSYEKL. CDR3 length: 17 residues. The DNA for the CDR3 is TGCGCCAGCAGCCATGGGAGGACTAGCGGTGACACCGGGGAGCTGTTTTTT. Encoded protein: CASSHGRTSGDTGELFF.

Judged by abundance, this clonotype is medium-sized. The CDR3, as DNA: TGCAGTGCTAGAGGAGGGGCCTACGAGCAGTACTTC. Translation: CSARGGAYEQYF. This chain joins TRBV20-1 and TRBJ2-7, with D perhaps being TRBD1 or TRBD2 (5 bases each). CDR3 length: 12 residues. Trimming shortened V by 1 base and J by 2 bases, and 6 bases separated the two germline ends. Germline CDR1 reads DFQATT; CDR2 reads SNEGSKA (reference sequence).

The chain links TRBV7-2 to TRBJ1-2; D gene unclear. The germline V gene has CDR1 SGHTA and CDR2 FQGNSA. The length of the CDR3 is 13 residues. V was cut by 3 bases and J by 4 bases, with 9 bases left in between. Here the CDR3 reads CASSFGSSYGYTF. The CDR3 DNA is TGTGCCAGCAGCTTTGGATCGTCCTATGGCTACACCTTC.

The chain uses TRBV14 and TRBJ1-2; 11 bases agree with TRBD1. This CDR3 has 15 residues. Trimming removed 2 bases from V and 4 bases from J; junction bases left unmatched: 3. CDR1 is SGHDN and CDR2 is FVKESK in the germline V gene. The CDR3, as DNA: TGTGCCAGCAGCCAACGGACAGGGGGCGTCTATGGCTACACCTTC. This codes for CASSQRTGGVYGYTF.

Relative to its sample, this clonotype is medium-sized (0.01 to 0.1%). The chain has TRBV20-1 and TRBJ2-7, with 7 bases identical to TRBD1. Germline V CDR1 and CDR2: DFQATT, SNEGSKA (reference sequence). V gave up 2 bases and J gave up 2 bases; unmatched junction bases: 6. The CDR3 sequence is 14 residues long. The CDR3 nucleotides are TGCAGTGCTAGAAGTGGGACAGCCGCCTACGAGCAGTACTTC. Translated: CSARSGTAAYEQYF.

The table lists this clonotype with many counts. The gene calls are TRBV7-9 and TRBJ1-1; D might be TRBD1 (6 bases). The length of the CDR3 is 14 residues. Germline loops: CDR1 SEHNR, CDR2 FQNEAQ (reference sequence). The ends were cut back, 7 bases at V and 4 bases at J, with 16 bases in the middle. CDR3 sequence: CASKGGGSGTEAFF. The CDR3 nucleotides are TGTGCCAGCAAGGGAGGGGGGAGCGGCACTGAAGCTTTCTTT.

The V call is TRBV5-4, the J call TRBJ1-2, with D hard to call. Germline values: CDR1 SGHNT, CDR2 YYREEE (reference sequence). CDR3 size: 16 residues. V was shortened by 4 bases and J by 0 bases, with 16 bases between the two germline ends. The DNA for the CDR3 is TGTGCCAGCAGCGCCCTGAACTCTTTAGCTAACTATGGCTACACCTTC. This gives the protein CASSALNSLANYGYTF.

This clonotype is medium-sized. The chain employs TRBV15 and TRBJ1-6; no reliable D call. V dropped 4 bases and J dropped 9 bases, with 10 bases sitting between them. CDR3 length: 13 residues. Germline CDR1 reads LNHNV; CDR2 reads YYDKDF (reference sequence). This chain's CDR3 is CATSKFQGSPLHF. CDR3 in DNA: TGTGCCACCAGCAAGTTTCAAGGTTCACCCCTCCACTTT.

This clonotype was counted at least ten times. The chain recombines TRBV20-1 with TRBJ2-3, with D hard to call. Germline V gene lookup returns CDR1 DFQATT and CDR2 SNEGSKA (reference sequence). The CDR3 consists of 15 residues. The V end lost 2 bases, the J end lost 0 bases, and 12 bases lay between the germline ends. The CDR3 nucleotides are TGCAGTGCTAGATTACCGGCCCATAGCACAGATACGCAGTATTTT. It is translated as CSARLPAHSTDTQYF.

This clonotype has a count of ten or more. The CDR3 here is CASSYEQYF. CDR3 nucleotides: TGTGCCAGCAGTTACGAGCAGTACTTC. The chain recombines TRBV6-5 with TRBJ2-7, with no clear D. The germline gives CDR1 MNHEY, CDR2 SVGAGI. The CDR3 covers 9 residues. Trimming took off 2 bases at V and 7 bases at J, with 0 bases between the two ends.

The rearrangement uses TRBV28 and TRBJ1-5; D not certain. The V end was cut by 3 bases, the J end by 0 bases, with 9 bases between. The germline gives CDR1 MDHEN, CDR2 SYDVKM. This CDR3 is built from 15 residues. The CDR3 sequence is CASSLRGYSNQPQHF. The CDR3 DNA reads TGTGCCAGCAGTTTGAGAGGGTATAGCAATCAGCCCCAGCATTTT.

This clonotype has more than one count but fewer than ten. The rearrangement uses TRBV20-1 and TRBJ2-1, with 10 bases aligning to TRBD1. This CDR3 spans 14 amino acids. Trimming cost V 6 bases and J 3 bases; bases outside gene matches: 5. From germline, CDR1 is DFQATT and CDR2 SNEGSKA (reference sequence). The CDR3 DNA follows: TGCAGTGCCATCGGACAGGGGGACTACAATGAGCAGTTCTTC. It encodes CSAIGQGDYNEQFF.

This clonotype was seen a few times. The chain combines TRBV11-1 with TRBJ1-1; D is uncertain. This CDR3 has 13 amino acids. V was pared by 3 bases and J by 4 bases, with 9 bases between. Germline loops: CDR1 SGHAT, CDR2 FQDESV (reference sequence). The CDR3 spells CASSLAYSTEAFF. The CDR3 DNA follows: TGTGCCAGCAGCTTGGCGTATAGCACTGAAGCTTTCTTT.

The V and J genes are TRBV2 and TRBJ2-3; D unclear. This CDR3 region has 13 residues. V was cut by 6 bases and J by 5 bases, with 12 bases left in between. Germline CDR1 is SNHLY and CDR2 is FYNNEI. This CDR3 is CASSPNLIDTQYF. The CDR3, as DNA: TGTGCCAGCAGCCCCAACTTGATAGATACGCAGTATTTT.

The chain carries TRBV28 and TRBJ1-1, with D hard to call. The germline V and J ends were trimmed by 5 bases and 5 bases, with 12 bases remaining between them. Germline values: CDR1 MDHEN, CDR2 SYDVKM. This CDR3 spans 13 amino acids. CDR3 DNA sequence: TGTGCCAGCAGTGAGGCGGTGTCTACTGAAGCTTTCTTT. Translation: CASSEAVSTEAFF.

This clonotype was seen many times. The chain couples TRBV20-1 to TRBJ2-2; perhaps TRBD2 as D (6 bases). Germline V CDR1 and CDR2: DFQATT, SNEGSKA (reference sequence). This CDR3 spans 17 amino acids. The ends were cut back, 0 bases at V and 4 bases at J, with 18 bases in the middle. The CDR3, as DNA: TGCAGTGCTAGAGATCCAGGGTCAGGGCGGGGCACCGGGGAGCTGTTTTTT. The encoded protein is CSARDPGSGRGTGELFF.

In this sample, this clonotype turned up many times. CDR3 protein: CASSPSTTTYEQYF. The CDR3 region has the DNA TGTGCCAGCAGCCCTAGTACTACCACCTACGAGCAGTACTTC. The V call is TRBV7-2, the J call TRBJ2-7; no firm D call. Trimming stripped 5 bases from V and 2 bases from J, with 13 bases between. Germline V gene sequence: CDR1 SGHTA, CDR2 FQGNSA. CDR3 size: 14 residues.